This T cell receptor (beta chain) was documented in a study of post-analysis software for immune sequencing data. Notes on the study in general: A few TRBV segments, TRBV5-6, TRBV5-1 and TRBV20-1 among them, were found more frequent in patients than controls.

With respect to this clonotype: Its antigen is unknown.

The CDR3 has 16 amino acids. Germline CDR1 LNHNV, CDR2 YYDKDF (reference sequence). V dropped 1 base and J dropped 0 bases, with 10 bases sitting between them. Sequencing libraries made from TCR beta cDNA carried unique molecular identifiers. TCRdb re-derived calls from the PCR reads in MiXCR, one entry per CDR3 protein. The data contain about half a million distinct CDR3 sequences, over 35% of them singletons. This chain links TRBV15 with TRBJ2-4; a possible D gene is TRBD1 (5 bases). What was sequenced was blood. The sequence was obtained from a girl aged 5 to 17 with multiple sclerosis. Here the CDR3 reads CATSRVRVLAKNIQYF. CDR3 DNA sequence: TGTGCCACCAGCAGAGTCAGGGTTCTAGCCAAAAACATTCAGTACTTC.